The clone carrying this T cell receptor (beta chain) has just a few counts. Its matching antigen is unknown. This specimen belongs to a study of beta chain features in type 1 diabetes. Between the trimmed V and J ends, which lost 3 bases and 1 base, there was a span of 12 bases. The CDR3 extends over 15 amino acids. Germline V gene data show CDR1 as MNHEY and CDR2 as SMNVEV (reference sequence). A sort by CD45RO/CCR7/CD25/CD127/CD95/CD27 yielded CD4+ naive, central memory, regulatory and stem cell-like memory cells. Sorting gave populations that all exceeded 95% purity. The investigators reverse transcribed all of the isolated RNA, so they sequenced expressed TCRB transcripts. Only in-frame clones appear in the TCRdb table, and some are missing; sequencing was by immunoSEQ multiplex PCR. The sample consists of tens of thousands of clones, around 56% of them appearing once. Findings and limits, study-wide: People with Type 1 diabetes carried modestly yet significantly shorter TCRB CDR3s in all four CD4+ subsets.

Sequenced: Tregs from blood. This rearrangement joins TRBV27 to TRBJ1-1; D remains ambiguous. The TCR sequence derives from a woman between 40 and 55 years old with type 1 diabetes. DNA of the CDR3: TGTGCCAGCAGTTTCTCGCTCAACAAGAACACTGAAGCTTTCTTT. The encoded protein is CASSFSLNKNTEAFF.